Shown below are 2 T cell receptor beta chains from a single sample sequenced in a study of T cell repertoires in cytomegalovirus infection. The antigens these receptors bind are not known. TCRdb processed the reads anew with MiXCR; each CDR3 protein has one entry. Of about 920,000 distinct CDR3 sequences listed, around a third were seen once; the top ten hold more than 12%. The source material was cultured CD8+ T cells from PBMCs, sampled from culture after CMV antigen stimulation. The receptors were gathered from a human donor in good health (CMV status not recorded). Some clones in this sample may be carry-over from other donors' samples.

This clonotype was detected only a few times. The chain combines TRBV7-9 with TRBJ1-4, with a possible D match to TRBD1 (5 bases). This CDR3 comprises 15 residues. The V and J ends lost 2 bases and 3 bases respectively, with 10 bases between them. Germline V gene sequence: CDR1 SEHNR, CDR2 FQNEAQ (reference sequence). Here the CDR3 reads CASSLFTGPNEKLFF. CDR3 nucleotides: TGTGCCAGCAGCTTATTCACAGGACCTAATGAAAAACTGTTTTTT.

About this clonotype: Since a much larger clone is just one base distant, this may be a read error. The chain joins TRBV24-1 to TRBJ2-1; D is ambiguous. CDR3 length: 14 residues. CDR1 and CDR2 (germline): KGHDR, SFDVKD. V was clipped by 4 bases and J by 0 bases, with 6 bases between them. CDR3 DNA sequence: TGTGCCACCAGTGACCCGAGCTCCTACAATGAGCAGTTCTTC. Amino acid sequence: CATSDPSSYNEQFF.